This T cell receptor (beta chain) was profiled in a study of prognosis after radiotherapy for stage I lung cancer. Study-level background: The study deemed all of its non-small cell lung cancer patients medically inoperable.

The V and J ends lost 3 bases and 6 bases respectively, with 11 bases between them. Per the germline V gene, CDR1 is SGHTA and CDR2 is FQGNSA. The CDR3 spans 14 residues. The genomic DNA TCR beta CDR3 region underwent two rounds of multiplex PCR. Every TRBV and TRBJ gene had its own specific primer in first-round PCR. Second-round PCR used universal primers. TCRdb processed the multiplex PCR reads anew with MiXCR; each CDR3 protein has one entry. This table has about 27,000 distinct CDR3 sequences, under 60% appearing once. Sample: PBMCs, taken before or after stereotactic body radiation therapy (not recorded which). V is TRBV7-2 and J is TRBJ1-4; D is unresolved. This clonotype was sampled from a donor over 45 with non-small cell lung cancer. This CDR3 reads CASSFFVLDEKLFF. CDR3 nucleotides: TGTGCCAGCAGCTTCTTCGTATTGGATGAAAAACTGTTTTTT.